The rows below give T cell receptor beta chains drawn from one sample of a study of T-cell reconstitution after alpha-beta-depleted transplantation in children. TCRdb re-called the PCR reads with MiXCR, one entry per CDR3 protein. The top ten clones hold roughly 14% of a sample with around 580,000 distinct CDR3 sequences, roughly 23% of them seen once. Material: PBMCs, mostly from graft donor cells, obtained 360 days after TCRalphabeta/CD19-depleted stem cell transplant. The receptors originated from a boy less than two years old who had a stem cell transplant for acute myeloid leukemia, so the T cells may come from the graft donor. The CDR3 runs from the conserved cysteine through the conserved F or W. D genes are given only for firm matches. A clone size is listed for some rows: how often the clone was seen (once, few, many), or a class if it is expanded.

D gene | clone size | J gene | V gene | CDR3 length | CDR3 protein | CDR3 DNA
- | - | TRBJ2-3 | TRBV29-1 | 14 | CSVKTASVTDTQYF | TGCAGCGTGAAGACAGCCTCGGTCACAGATACGCAGTATTTT
TRBD1 | - | TRBJ1-2 | TRBV28 | 14 | CASSKQGRWNGYTF | TGTGCCAGCAGTAAACAGGGGAGGTGGAATGGCTACACCTTC
TRBD2 | many | TRBJ2-1 | TRBV11-2 | 17 | CASSLDGQAGGYNEQFF | TGTGCCAGCAGCTTAGATGGTCAGGCGGGGGGTTACAATGAGCAGTTCTTC
- | many | TRBJ2-5 | TRBV12-3/TRBV12-4 | 13 | CASSSAYEETQYF | TGTGCCAGCAGTTCGGCCTATGAAGAGACCCAGTACTTC
- | - | TRBJ2-5 | TRBV4-3 | 15 | CASSQATYRGETQYF | TGCGCCAGCAGCCAAGCGACATATCGGGGTGAGACCCAGTACTTC
TRBD2 | many | TRBJ2-1 | TRBV7-7 | 16 | CASRPLAGGPYNEQFF | TGTGCCAGCAGGCCGTTAGCGGGGGGACCCTACAATGAGCAGTTCTTC
TRBD1 | - | TRBJ1-1 | TRBV29-1 | 15 | CSVEGWGTGNTEAFF | TGCAGCGTTGAAGGATGGGGGACAGGGAACACTGAAGCTTTCTTT
TRBD1 | few | TRBJ1-2 | TRBV20-1 | 15 | CSARGRDRKNYGYTF | TGCAGTGCTAGAGGAAGGGACAGGAAGAACTATGGCTACACCTTC
- | many | TRBJ2-3 | TRBV5-1 | 13 | CASSSAGTDTQYF | TGCGCCAGCAGCTCGGCAGGCACAGATACGCAGTATTTT
TRBD2 | many | TRBJ2-5 | TRBV29-1 | 17 | CSVGDRTSGGAPKTQYF | TGCAGCGTGGGGGACCGGACTAGCGGGGGGGCCCCGAAGACCCAGTACTTC
- | few | TRBJ2-1 | TRBV20-1 | 21 | CCARVFTGQLLDQSSYNEQFF | TGCTGTGCTAGAGTCTTCACTGGACAACTATTAGACCAGAGCTCCTACAATGAGCAGTTCTTC
TRBD1 | - | TRBJ2-3 | TRBV5-1 | 15 | CASSRGTGRPDTQYF | TGCGCCAGCAGCCGCGGGACAGGGCGCCCAGATACGCAGTATTTT
- | - | TRBJ1-1 | TRBV4-3 | 12 | CASSSPNTEAFF | TGCGCCAGCAGTAGCCCGAACACTGAAGCTTTCTTT
- | many | TRBJ1-4 | TRBV12-3/TRBV12-4 | 12 | CASSLSSEKLFF | TGTGCCAGCAGTTTAAGTTCAGAAAAACTGTTTTTT
- | once | TRBJ1-1 | TRBV12-3/TRBV12-4 | 15 | CASSYDTGIVTEAFF | TGTGCCAGCAGTTACGACACGGGCATTGTAACTGAAGCTTTCTTT
- | - | TRBJ2-7 | TRBV7-2 | 12 | CASSLIRDEQYF | TGTGCCAGCAGCTTAATCAGGGACGAGCAGTACTTC
TRBD1 | many | TRBJ2-7 | TRBV29-1 | 14 | CSVDTVGDSYEQYF | TGCAGCGTTGACACGGTTGGGGACAGCTACGAGCAGTACTTC
- | - | TRBJ2-2 | TRBV28 | 12 | CASSWRGGELFF | TGTGCCAGCAGTTGGAGAGGCGGGGAGCTGTTTTTT
- | - | TRBJ2-5 | TRBV15 | 16 | CATSRDLVGGGETQYF | TGTGCCACCAGCAGAGATCTAGTTGGGGGCGGCGAGACCCAGTACTTC
- | - | TRBJ1-6 | TRBV12-3/TRBV12-4 | 16 | CASSLLLGASNSPLHF | TGTGCCAGCAGTCTCTTATTAGGGGCTTCGAATTCACCCCTCCACTTT
TRBD1 | many | TRBJ2-1 | TRBV29-1 | 15 | CSVDVDRVNRGLKFF | TGCAGCGTTGATGTCGACAGGGTTAATAGGGGGCTAAAGTTCTTC
- | - | TRBJ2-3 | TRBV20-1 | 10 | CSAGFVTQYF | TGCAGTGCAGGCTTTGTTACGCAGTATTTT